Reported below is one T cell receptor beta chain. Its specificity is unknown. This PCR relied on a set of 60 Vbeta primers and 13 Jbeta primers. Repertoires were generated with immunoSEQ multiplex PCR, while TCRdb's copy carries only in-frame clones and drops some. In total, the table holds fewer than 150,000 clones. These data come from a study of cytomegalovirus exposure and HLA in healthy donors. Overall study findings and caveats: Clonal expansion, a later analysis showed, was greater in HLA-associated TCR beta chains than in equally common others. Later analysis placed DRB1 highest and HLA-C lowest in TCR association rates, which differed by HLA locus. An Asian-associated ancestry cluster reportedly showed fewer N-insertions than the approximately 600-donor mean in a later analysis.

The sequenced material came from PBMCs. The TCR comes from a middle-aged man in good health and CMV-seronegative.

The CDR3 nucleotides read TGTGCCAGCAGCGTAGGAGATCAGGCAGCCTACGAGCAGTACTTC. Protein product: CASSVGDQAAYEQYF. This sequence joins TRBV9 and TRBJ2-7; D is uncertain. CDR1 and CDR2 (germline): SGDLS, YYNGEE. V lost 0 bases and J 2 bases, leaving 12 bases between the germline ends. This CDR3 has 15 amino acids.